The T cell receptor (beta chain) described here comes from a study of blood T cell repertoires in COVID-19. Overall study: From the United States, Italy and Spain came samples of acute and convalescent COVID-19. PBMCs, B-cell-depleted T cells, or T cells provided the cDNA or gDNA that made up the material.

Authors' methods: Cell counts per sample came from amplifying reference gene primers. Assay: immunoSEQ multiplex PCR; the TCRdb copy retains only in-frame clones and omits some. The D gene and trimming were derived from the DNA, and the V and J assignments and clone size from that table. Altogether approximately 160,000 clones are present, 84% being singletons, with the ten largest covering about 19%. Germline loops: CDR1 SGHVS, CDR2 FQNEAQ. Trimming removed 5 bases from V and 10 bases from J; junction bases left unmatched: 8. This CDR3 is 15 amino acids long. V is TRBV7-8 and J is TRBJ1-6, with 10 bases matching TRBD1. The sequence was collected from a woman at least 80 years old with acute or convalescent COVID-19. Specimen: peripheral blood. CDR3 sequence reads: CASSLSDRGQSPLHF. The DNA of the CDR3 is TGTGCCAGCAGCCTCTCCGACAGGGGGCAATCACCCCTCCACTTT.